A single sample gave rise to the 26 T cell receptor beta chains below, sequenced in a study of CD8 T cells in ankylosing spondylitis. TCRdb reanalysed the 5' RACE reads using MiXCR and keeps one entry per CDR3 protein. The sample contains about 150,000 distinct CDR3 sequences, about a third of which appear only once. The specimen was synovial fluid, either unsorted or a sorted T cell fraction (not recorded which). These receptors originate from a male donor with ankylosing spondylitis.

The table lists this clonotype with many counts. The chain recombines TRBV20-1 with TRBJ2-1; 8 nucleotides match TRBD2. The germline V gene encodes CDR1 DFQATT and CDR2 SNEGSKA (reference sequence). V dropped 3 bases and J dropped 6; count of bases not matched to a gene: 4. CDR3 size: 13 residues. The DNA for the CDR3 is TGCAGTGCTAGCGGGGGGGTAGGCAATGAGCAGTTCTTC. Translated: CSASGGVGNEQFF.

This clonotype was observed a handful of times. The chain couples TRBV3-2 to TRBJ2-6; the D call TRBD1 from the table was never checked on the DNA. TRBV3-2 is deemed a pseudogene. This CDR3 spans 22 amino acids. The CDR3 DNA follows: TGTGCCAGCAGCCCGATCCCATATTCATTAACTCAGGGCGGCGCGGGGGCCAACGTCCTGACTTTC. Amino acids: CASSPIPYSLTQGGAGANVLTF.

Turning to this clonotype: A clone one base away is much larger, so this may be a read error. This chain joins TRBV12-3 or TRBV12-4 and TRBJ1-5; TRBD1 matches at 8 bases. The CDR3 loop spans 15 amino acids. CDR3 protein: CASSLNGQGNRPQHF. CDR3 DNA sequence: TGTGCCAGCAGTTTAAATGGACAGGGCAATCGGCCCCAGCATTTT.

The chain links TRBV5-1 to TRBJ2-1; TRBD2 matches at 8 bases. The CDR3 has 16 amino acids. The trim removed 3 bases at V and 2 bases at J, leaving 7 bases unmatched. Germline values: CDR1 SGHRS, CDR2 YFSETQ. The CDR3 coding sequence is TGCGCCAGCAGCTCGGACCGGGGGGGCCCCTACAATGAGCAGTTCTTC. It translates to CASSSDRGGPYNEQFF.

The chain joins TRBV4-1 to TRBJ1-5; D is perhaps TRBD1 (5 bases). Germline-derived CDR1 and CDR2 are MGHRA and YSYEKL. The CDR3 has 17 amino acids. Trimming stripped 0 bases from V and 2 bases from J, with 14 bases between. CDR3 bases: TGCGCCAGCAGCCAAGATCTGGGACTTTCGGGCAATCAGCCCCAGCATTTT. The encoded protein is CASSQDLGLSGNQPQHF.

The V and J genes are TRBV4-1 and TRBJ2-7; TRBD1 aligns across 7 bases. The CDR3 is 16 amino acids. From germline, CDR1 is MGHRA and CDR2 YSYEKL. V shed 1 base, J shed 4 bases, and the junction held 10 bases outside the gene matches. CDR3 in DNA: TGCGCCAGCAGCCAAGCAGCAAGGGCAGGGGGATACGAGCAGTACTTC. Its protein is CASSQAARAGGYEQYF.

This clonotype was seen a few times. This chain links TRBV3-1 with TRBJ2-7; no clear D. Germline assignment: CDR1 LGHDT and CDR2 YNNKEL (reference sequence). V was pared by 4 bases and J by 0 bases, with 4 bases between. This CDR3 contains 12 residues. The CDR3 loop reads CASSLSSYEQYF. CDR3 nucleotide sequence: TGTGCCAGCAGCCTGAGCTCCTACGAGCAGTACTTC.

A few counts support this clonotype. This chain links TRBV5-6 with TRBJ2-1; D call uncertain. Deletions cut 4 bases from V and 0 bases from J, with 17 bases between. In germline, CDR1 is SGHDT, CDR2 YYEEEE. The CDR3 is 17 residues long. CDR3 nucleotide sequence: TGTGCCAGCAGCCTGGTGGGCGGACCTTACTCCTACAATGAGCAGTTCTTC. Its protein is CASSLVGGPYSYNEQFF.

The chain carries TRBV2 and TRBJ2-3; D gene uncertain. The CDR3 extends over 14 amino acids. Per the germline V gene, CDR1 is SNHLY and CDR2 is FYNNEI. V lost 6 bases, J lost 2 bases, and 12 bases lay in between. The CDR3 DNA sequence: TGTGCCAGCAGGGGGTGGCTCACCACAGATACGCAGTATTTT. It yields the protein CASRGWLTTDTQYF.

In this sample, this clonotype turned up many times. The CDR3 is CASSLEAAGLSGANVLTF. CDR3 in DNA: TGTGCCAGCAGCTTAGAAGCGGCAGGACTCTCTGGGGCCAACGTCCTGACTTTC. V gene TRBV7-6 combines with J gene TRBJ2-6; TRBD2 might be the D (5 bases). There are 18 residues in the CDR3. Per the germline V gene, CDR1 is SGHVS and CDR2 is FNYEAQ. Trimming pared 1 base from V and 0 bases from J, leaving 13 bases between. The full variable domain, with the rest looked up from reference TRBV7-6 and TRBJ2-6, is GAGVSQSPRYKVTKRGQDVALRCDPISGHVSLYWYRQALGQGPEFLTYFNYEAQQDKSGLPNDRFSAERPEGSISTLTIQRTEQRDSAMYRCASSLEAAGLSGANVLTFGAGSRLTVL.

This clonotype was picked up many times. The V gene is TRBV7-2, the J gene TRBJ2-3, with D perhaps TRBD2 (6 bases). The CDR3 contains 15 residues. Germline assignment: CDR1 SGHTA and CDR2 FQGNSA. V lost 3 bases and J lost 2, with 12 bases in between. CDR3 residues: CASSLSGVNTDTQYF. DNA of the CDR3: TGTGCCAGCAGCTTGTCGGGAGTTAACACAGATACGCAGTATTTT.

The sample holds many counts of this clonotype. The V gene is TRBV28, the J gene TRBJ1-3, with a weak D call TRBD1 (6 bases). The CDR3 consists of 16 residues. CDR1 and CDR2 (germline): MDHEN, SYDVKM. V dropped 5 bases and J dropped 0 bases, with 14 bases sitting between them. In nucleotides, the CDR3 is TGTGCCAGCAGTCCAGCAGGGGACGCCTCTGGAAACACCATATATTTT. Protein product: CASSPAGDASGNTIYF.

V gene TRBV20-1 combines with J gene TRBJ2-5, with no clear D. This CDR3 has 14 residues. Germline lookup yields CDR1 DFQATT and CDR2 SNEGSKA (reference sequence). V lost 3 bases and J 5 bases, leaving 16 bases between the germline ends. CDR3 DNA sequence: TGCAGTGCTAGTAGGGCCATACCCGGGGAGACCCAGTACTTC. This gives the protein CSASRAIPGETQYF.

This clonotype was seen at least ten times. The rearrangement uses TRBV28 and TRBJ1-5, with no clear D. V shed 4 bases and J shed 4 bases, with 11 bases lying between them. Germline values: CDR1 MDHEN, CDR2 SYDVKM. The CDR3 length is 14 residues. CDR3 in DNA: TGTGCCAGCAGTTACCGGGTCAATAATCAGCCCCAGCATTTT. This translates into CASSYRVNNQPQHF. Looking up the rest from reference TRBV28 and TRBJ1-5 gives the full variable domain: DVKVTQSSRYLVKRTGEKVFLECVQDMDHENMFWYRQDPGLGLRLIYFSYDVKMKEKGDIPEGYSVSREKKERFSLILESASTNQTSMYLCASSYRVNNQPQHFGDGTRLSIL.

The chain couples TRBV29-1 to TRBJ2-2; unclear D gene. CDR1 SQVTM and CDR2 ANQGSEA come from the germline V gene. Trimming removed 3 bases at V and 2 bases at J, with 7 bases between. The CDR3 consists of 13 residues. CDR3 residues: CSVDRINTGELFF. CDR3 DNA: TGCAGCGTTGACAGAATTAACACCGGGGAGCTGTTTTTT.

The J gene is TRBJ2-5, the V gene TRBV27; D is uncertain. Trimming left V 5 bases short and J 7 bases short, with 8 bases between. Germline-derived CDR1 and CDR2 are MNHEY and SMNVEV (reference sequence). This CDR3 has 11 residues. CDR3 bases: TGTGCCAGCAGTGCCTCAGGGACCCAGTACTTC. Translated: CASSASGTQYF.

The chain combines TRBV12-3 or TRBV12-4 with TRBJ2-3; D is possibly TRBD1 (5 bases). The CDR3 has 15 amino acids. V dropped 6 bases and J dropped 0 bases, with 13 bases sitting between them. This CDR3 is CASSRQSTSTDTQYF. The CDR3, as DNA: TGTGCCAGCAGCCGACAGTCAACTAGCACAGATACGCAGTATTTT.

This clonotype was counted at least ten times. V and J are TRBV20-1 and TRBJ1-1; 10 bases align to TRBD1. CDR3 length: 18 amino acids. With V trimmed by 4 bases and J by 0 bases, 14 bases remained unmatched. Germline CDR1 reads DFQATT; CDR2 reads SNEGSKA (reference sequence). The CDR3 nucleotides read TGCAGTGCTACTAAACCTGGACAGGGGGGGAGGGTGAACACTGAAGCTTTCTTT. The encoded protein is CSATKPGQGGRVNTEAFF.

In its sample, this clonotype was seen a few times. The chain is built from TRBV2 and TRBJ2-5, with 12 bases identical to TRBD2. Germline trimming cut 2 bases from V and 3 bases from J; bases unmatched to any gene: 13. The germline V gene has CDR1 SNHLY and CDR2 FYNNEI. The CDR3 covers 19 residues. For the CDR3, the DNA is TGTGCCAGCAGTGAACCCCGAGGGGGACTAGCGGGTCTAAAAGAGACCCAGTACTTC. As protein: CASSEPRGGLAGLKETQYF.

The chain recombines TRBV5-1 with TRBJ1-4; D might be TRBD1 (5 bases). The CDR3 runs to 14 residues. The V end lost 4 bases, the J end lost 5 bases, and 12 bases lay between the germline ends. Germline-derived CDR1 and CDR2 are SGHRS and YFSETQ. The CDR3 loop is CASSRGGENEKLFF. In nucleotides, the CDR3 is TGCGCCAGCAGCCGCGGAGGGGAAAATGAAAAACTGTTTTTT.

The chain carries TRBV28 and TRBJ2-7, with 7 bases aligning to TRBD2. Trimming took 6 bases from V and 0 from J; bases not matched to a gene: 8. Germline-derived CDR1 and CDR2 are MDHEN and SYDVKM. This CDR3 is 15 amino acids long. Here the CDR3 DNA reads TGTGCCAGCAGAATGGACGGGGGGAGCTCCTACGAGCAGTACTTC. Protein sequence: CASRMDGGSSYEQYF.

The chain recombines TRBV5-6 with TRBJ1-5, with a weak D call TRBD1 (6 bases). Between the trimmed V and J ends, which lost 2 bases and 6 bases, there was a span of 15 bases. CDR1 and CDR2 from the germline V gene are SGHDT and YYEEEE. CDR3 length equals 15 residues. The CDR3 DNA is TGTGCCAGCAGCTTCGATACAGGGTCGGGTCAGCCCCAGCATTTT. It specifies CASSFDTGSGQPQHF.

In DNA, the CDR3 is TGTGCCAGCAGCTTTACTAGCCCCACAGATACGCAGTATTTT. It codes for CASSFTSPTDTQYF. The gene calls are TRBV7-9 and TRBJ2-3, with D maybe TRBD2 (6 bases). This CDR3 contains 14 residues. The ends were cut back, 3 bases at V and 2 bases at J, with 9 bases in the middle. The germline gives CDR1 SEHNR, CDR2 FQNEAQ (reference sequence).

The chain employs TRBV7-3 and TRBJ2-1, with D possibly being TRBD1 (6 bases). CDR1 is SGHTA and CDR2 is FQGTGA in the germline V gene. Between the trimmed V and J ends, which lost 5 bases and 5 bases, there was a span of 13 bases. This CDR3 contains 14 residues. The CDR3 coding sequence is TGTGCCAGCAGCCCAGGTGGACAGAACAATGAGCAGTTCTTC. Amino acid sequence: CASSPGGQNNEQFF.

On this clonotype: The junction differs from germline at one of its ends, possibly a read error. V and J are TRBV20-1 and TRBJ2-7; weak D call: TRBD1 (6 bases). Looked up from germline, CDR1 is DFQATT and CDR2 is SNEGSKA (reference sequence). The CDR3 consists of 11 residues. The CDR3 sequence: CSASWLGGRLF. CDR3 DNA sequence: TGCAGTGCTAGTTGGTTAGGGGGAAGGCTCTTC.

Only a few counts were recorded for this clonotype. This chain uses TRBV7-2 with TRBJ2-1; D unclear. Trimming stripped 1 base from V and 5 bases from J, with 9 bases between. Per germline, CDR1 SGHTA and CDR2 FQGNSA. The CDR3 runs to 14 residues. The CDR3 coding sequence is TGTGCCAGCAGCTTAGTAGTTCGGGACAATGAGCAGTTCTTC. It yields the protein CASSLVVRDNEQFF.